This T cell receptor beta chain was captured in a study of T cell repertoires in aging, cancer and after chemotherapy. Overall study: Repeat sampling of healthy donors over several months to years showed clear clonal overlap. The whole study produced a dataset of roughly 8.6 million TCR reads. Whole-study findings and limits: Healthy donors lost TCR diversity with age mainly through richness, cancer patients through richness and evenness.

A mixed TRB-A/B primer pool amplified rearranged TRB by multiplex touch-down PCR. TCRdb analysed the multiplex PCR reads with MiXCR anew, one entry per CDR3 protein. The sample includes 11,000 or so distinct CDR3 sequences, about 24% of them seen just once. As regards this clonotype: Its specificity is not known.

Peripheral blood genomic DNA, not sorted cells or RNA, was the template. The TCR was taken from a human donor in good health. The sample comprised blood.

CDR3 nucleotides: TGTGCCAGCAGCCAAGTTGGCGGGGGGGAGAGTCCGGCTACGCAGTATTTT. Translated, it gives CASSQVGGGESPATQYF. The gene calls are TRBV4-2 and TRBJ2-3, with 9 bases that match TRBD2. Germline CDR1 reads LGHNA; CDR2 reads YNFKEQ. The ends lost 1 base at V and 8 bases at J; junction bases unmatched: 13. CDR3 length: 17 amino acids.